The clone carrying this T cell receptor (beta chain) was seen only a few times. The target antigen is unknown. The source of the sample is a study of blood T cells in healthy people across ages. Broader study findings: Estimated diversity that came from one million T cells was considered an underestimate.

Germline V CDR1 and CDR2: SGHVS, FQNEAQ. The germline V and J ends were trimmed by 1 base and 0 bases, with 14 bases remaining between them. There are 17 residues in the CDR3. The authors ran a second PCR of roughly 6 to 12 cycles using a sample-barcoded 5' primer and a J-beta primer mix. TCRdb redid the calling of the 5' RACE reads with MiXCR, one entry per CDR3 protein. The table lists 1.5 million to 2 million distinct CDR3 sequences, approximately 39% of them singletons. The origin of this receptor is a human donor in good health. The sample comprised blood. The chain carries TRBV7-8 and TRBJ2-3, with D possibly being TRBD1 (6 bases). For the CDR3, the DNA is TGTGCCAGCAGCTTAGAAAGAGGGGGAACTAGCACAGATACGCAGTATTTT. Translated, it gives CASSLERGGTSTDTQYF.